One and the same sample provided the 21 T cell receptor beta chains below, sequenced in a study of blood T cell repertoires in COVID-19 (TCRdb year 2020). The library was produced with the immunoSEQ multiplex PCR assay. Sourced from immuneACCESS, this table was stored by TCRdb with only in-frame sequences that have V and J called. A share of the clones is absent; for the studies checked, an unresolved V gene accounts for under half, and the remainder has no known explanation. This sample has some 250,000 clones in its table, and roughly 91% of those were observed once. The ten largest clones represent roughly 9% of the sample. Source material: PBMCs or T cells enriched from blood (not recorded which). These receptor sequences come from a man between 40 and 49 years old who had recovered from COVID-19.

V and J are TRBV5-1 and TRBJ2-7; TRBD2 might be the D (6 bases). V lost 5 bases and J lost 2, with 20 bases in between. Germline V lookup: CDR1 SGHRS, CDR2 YFSETQ. This CDR3 contains 16 residues. The CDR3 DNA sequence: TGCGCCAGCAGGCTTAGGCACGGGACTGACCCCTACGAGCAGTACTTC. It codes for CASRLRHGTDPYEQYF.

V is TRBV28 and J is TRBJ2-2; 7 bases map to TRBD2. CDR1 MDHEN and CDR2 SYDVKM come from the germline V gene. CDR3 length equals 17 residues. The J segment lost 3 bases and the V segment lost 8 bases, leaving 15 bases of the junction unmatched. CDR3 amino acids: CASSNPTVAGDTGELFF. The CDR3 nucleotides read TGTGCCAGCTCCAATCCCACTGTGGCGGGGGACACCGGGGAGCTGTTTTTT.

In this sample, this clone turned up once. This rearrangement joins TRBV6-2 or TRBV6-3 to TRBJ1-4; tentatively, D is TRBD1 (6 bases). Trimming shortened V by 2 bases and J by 2 bases, and 12 bases separated the two germline ends. Germline-derived CDR1 and CDR2 are MNHEY and SVGEGT. This CDR3 region has 16 residues. The CDR3 here is CASSYPGDVTNEKLFF. In nucleotides, the CDR3 is TGTGCCAGCAGTTACCCAGGGGACGTGACTAATGAAAAACTGTTTTTT.

This chain links TRBV6-1 with TRBJ2-1; possibly TRBD1 for D (8 bases). This CDR3 contains 17 residues. The germline gives CDR1 MNHNS, CDR2 SASEGT. V was shortened by 2 bases and J by 8 bases, with 22 bases between the two germline ends. Here the CDR3 DNA reads TGTGCCAGCAGTGAACGGCTGGGGGGGGACAGGAGTTATGAGCAGTTCTTC. Amino acids: CASSERLGGDRSYEQFF.

The chain couples TRBV5-1 to TRBJ1-1; D is perhaps TRBD1 (5 bases). V was shortened by 1 base and J by 1 base, with 14 bases between the two germline ends. This CDR3 comprises 16 residues. Germline V gene lookup returns CDR1 SGHRS and CDR2 YFSETQ. CDR3 nucleotides: TGCGCCAGCAGCTTGAATCGCGGGACGGGGAACACTGAAGCTTTCTTT. Amino acids: CASSLNRGTGNTEAFF.

The chain couples TRBV7-2 to TRBJ2-7, with 7 bases aligning to TRBD2. CDR1 is SGHTA and CDR2 is FQGNSA in the germline V gene. CDR3 length equals 14 residues. V lost 1 base to trimming and J lost 7 bases; unmatched junction nucleotides: 7. The CDR3 DNA reads as TGTGCCAGCAGCTTAGGAGGCGGGGGTTGGGAGCAGTACTTC. Its protein product is CASSLGGGGWEQYF.

The gene calls are TRBV29-1 and TRBJ2-6; possibly TRBD2 for D (5 bases). This CDR3 has 14 amino acids. CDR1 SQVTM and CDR2 ANQGSEA come from the germline V gene. V was pared by 4 bases and J by 0 bases, with 7 bases between. The CDR3 protein is CSVGESSGANVLTF. As DNA, the CDR3 is TGCAGCGTTGGGGAGAGCTCTGGGGCCAACGTCCTGACTTTC.

The chain couples TRBV7-2 to TRBJ1-5; D unclear. CDR1 and CDR2 from the germline V gene are SGHTA and FQGNSA. Trimming shortened V by 5 bases and J by 0 bases, and 17 bases separated the two germline ends. The CDR3 has 17 residues. The CDR3 here is CASSRPGESYSNQPQHF. CDR3 nucleotides: TGTGCCAGCAGCCGCCCGGGAGAGTCTTATAGCAATCAGCCCCAGCATTTT. The complete variable domain, with remaining parts taken from reference TRBV7-2 and TRBJ1-5, reads GAGVSQSPSNKVTEKGKDVELRCDPISGHTALYWYRQSLGQGLEFLIYFQGNSAPDKSGLPSDRFSAERTGGSVSTLTIQRTQQEDSAVYLCASSRPGESYSNQPQHFGDGTRLSIL.

The V call is TRBV28, the J call TRBJ1-5; 7 bases align to TRBD1. The CDR3 is made up of 16 amino acids. The germline CDR1 and CDR2 sequences are MDHEN and SYDVKM. Trimming took 5 bases from V and 4 from J; bases not matched to a gene: 11. The CDR3 DNA reads TGTGCCAGCAGTGATCCAAGGGGGCGTACAAATCAGCCCCAGCATTTT. Its protein is CASSDPRGRTNQPQHF.

The chain uses TRBV19 and TRBJ2-2; 8 bases align to TRBD1. After removal of 4 bases from V and 7 bases from J, the junction contained 11 bases not matched to a gene. Germline V gene lookup returns CDR1 LNHDA and CDR2 SQIVND (reference sequence). CDR3 length: 16 amino acids. CDR3 protein: CASSTWTGSMNGELFF. CDR3 coding DNA: TGTGCCAGTAGTACGTGGACAGGGAGCATGAACGGGGAGCTGTTTTTT.

This CDR3 is CASSLGLGVRETQYF. In nucleotides, the CDR3 is TGTGCCAGCAGCTTGGGCCTAGGGGTTAGAGAGACCCAGTACTTC. The V gene is TRBV5-6, the J gene TRBJ2-5, with D maybe TRBD1 (5 bases). In germline, CDR1 is SGHDT, CDR2 YYEEEE. The CDR3 has 15 amino acids. Trimming removed 0 bases at V and 4 bases at J, with 13 bases between.

The rearrangement uses TRBV28 and TRBJ1-1; a possible D gene is TRBD1 (5 bases). V lost 4 bases to trimming and J lost 11 bases, with 17 bases between them. The CDR3 runs 13 residues. Germline V gives CDR1 MDHEN, CDR2 SYDVKM. As DNA, the CDR3 is TGTGCCAGCAGTTCGCAGGGTTCTGGTTTTGCTTTCTTT. Its translation: CASSSQGSGFAFF.

This chain links TRBV19 with TRBJ2-7, with 10 positions matching TRBD2. This CDR3 is 15 amino acids long. Germline V gives CDR1 LNHDA, CDR2 SQIVND (reference sequence). The J segment lost 1 base and the V segment lost 3 bases, leaving 3 bases of the junction unmatched. This chain's CDR3 is CASSMKREGSYEQYF. DNA of the CDR3: TGTGCCAGTAGTATGAAGCGGGAGGGATCCTACGAGCAGTACTTC.

The chain joins TRBV28 to TRBJ1-5; D is unresolved. V was shortened by 3 bases and J by 6 bases, with 3 bases between the two germline ends. In germline, CDR1 is MDHEN, CDR2 SYDVKM. This CDR3 has 11 amino acids. The CDR3 DNA sequence: TGTGCCAGCAGTTTTCTTCAGCCCCAGCATTTT. Translation: CASSFLQPQHF.

V is TRBV5-1 and J is TRBJ2-1; 7 bases align to TRBD1. The CDR3 is made up of 13 amino acids. Germline CDR1 reads SGHRS; CDR2 reads YFSETQ. The ends lost 4 bases at V and 8 bases at J; junction bases unmatched: 6. The CDR3 protein is CASSQKDRDEQFF. The DNA for the CDR3 is TGCGCCAGCAGCCAAAAAGACAGGGATGAGCAGTTCTTC.

The V call is TRBV29-1, the J call TRBJ2-7, with a possible D match to TRBD1 (6 bases). The CDR3 contains 13 residues. Germline CDR1 reads SQVTM; CDR2 reads ANQGSEA. V lost 4 bases and J 3 bases, leaving 13 bases between the germline ends. The CDR3 sequence is CSVAGVSDYEQYF. CDR3 DNA sequence: TGCAGCGTTGCAGGGGTATCGGACTACGAGCAGTACTTC.

This chain links TRBV7-2 with TRBJ2-7; 7 bases match TRBD2. The germline gives CDR1 SGHTA, CDR2 FQGNSA. The V and J ends lost 5 bases and 5 bases, in that order; junction bases with no gene match: 6. This CDR3 is built from 13 residues. For the CDR3, the DNA is TGTGCCAGCAGCCGGGGGGTTAACCACGAGCAGTACTTC. Protein product: CASSRGVNHEQYF.

The V call is TRBV5-6, the J call TRBJ2-1; a possible D gene is TRBD1 (5 bases). V gave up 4 bases and J gave up 12 bases, with 20 bases separating them. Germline V gene sequence: CDR1 SGHDT, CDR2 YYEEEE. The CDR3 has 14 amino acids. The DNA of the CDR3 is TGTGCCAGCAGCCGGCAGGGTGCCCCCAATTGGCAGTTCTTC. Its protein is CASSRQGAPNWQFF.

This clone has just one count. This chain links TRBV4-2 with TRBJ1-6; D unclear. The CDR3 length is 17 residues. V was clipped by 0 bases and J by 9 bases, with 18 bases between them. Germline CDR1 and CDR2: LGHNA and YNFKEQ. Written as DNA, the CDR3 is TGTGCCAGCAGCCAAGATCCTGTAGAGGGTGGGTTTTCACCCCTCCACTTT. Amino acid sequence: CASSQDPVEGGFSPLHF.

This clone was seen once. The genes are TRBV7-3 and TRBJ1-2; 7 bases map to TRBD1. The J segment lost 0 bases and the V segment lost 4 bases, leaving 5 bases of the junction unmatched. The CDR3 has 15 residues. Germline V gene lookup returns CDR1 SGHTA and CDR2 FQGTGA. For the CDR3, the DNA is TGTGCCAGCAGCTCATCGGGACAGTCTAACTATGGCTACACCTTC. It specifies CASSSSGQSNYGYTF.

This CDR3 reads CASSLDSLGPDGYTF. The CDR3 coding sequence is TGTGCCAGCAGCTTGGATTCACTAGGGCCTGATGGCTACACCTTC. The chain has TRBV5-4 and TRBJ1-2; D gene uncertain. The CDR3 extends over 15 amino acids. Germline V gives CDR1 SGHNT, CDR2 YYREEE (reference sequence). V gave up 0 bases and J gave up 6 bases, with 15 bases separating them.